This TCR beta chain was captured in a study of cytomegalovirus exposure and HLA in healthy donors. With 60 Vbeta and 13 Jbeta primers, the PCR was carried out. Methods used by the authors: Approximately 87 million unique TCR beta chains, roughly 10 million shared, were counted in a later analysis. The table came from immunoSEQ multiplex PCR; TCRdb's copy has only in-frame clones and leaves some out. The DNA gave D and trimming, while V, J and clone size come from that table. The table lists approximately 120,000 clones, about 80% of them singletons. This CDR3 region has 14 residues. The ends were cut back, 6 bases at V and 4 bases at J, with 15 bases in the middle. Germline V gene lookup returns CDR1 MNHEY and CDR2 SVGAGI.

The sequencing input was PBMCs. The sequence came from a man between 18 and 29 years old in good health and CMV-seronegative. The genes are TRBV6-5 and TRBJ1-1; D may be TRBD1 (6 bases). This chain's CDR3 is CASRKQGEPTEAFF. The CDR3 DNA sequence: TGTGCCAGCAGAAAACAGGGAGAGCCCACTGAAGCTTTCTTT.